There are many counts of the clone carrying this T cell receptor beta chain. The antigen is not known. Samples came from axillary lymph nodes draining the breast cancer. This sample stems from a study of breast tumors, draining lymph nodes, adjacent tissues. Study-wide results and limits: Luminal-like breast cancer showed significantly greater tumor-nontumor repertoire similarity than basal-like breast cancer did. Tumor TCR diversity was below lymph nodes but above nontumor tissue. Data only fit, rather than demonstrated, lymph node origin of most tumor T cells.

TCRdb fed the multiplex PCR reads into MiXCR, producing one record per CDR3 protein. The data show around 230,000 distinct CDR3 sequences, with 30% to 35% seen just once and approximately 4% held by the top ten. The sample consisted of axillary lymph node tissue. The sequence came from a female donor with breast cancer. Some clones in this sample may be carry-over from other donors' samples.

CDR3 protein: CASRRTSGSSNEQFF. Written as DNA, the CDR3 is TGTGCCAGCAGGAGGACTAGCGGGAGTTCCAATGAGCAGTTCTTC. The rearrangement uses TRBV12-3 or TRBV12-4 and TRBJ2-1; 13 positions agree with TRBD2. V was pared by 6 bases and J by 6 bases, with 5 bases of the junction left unmatched. The CDR3 totals 15 residues.